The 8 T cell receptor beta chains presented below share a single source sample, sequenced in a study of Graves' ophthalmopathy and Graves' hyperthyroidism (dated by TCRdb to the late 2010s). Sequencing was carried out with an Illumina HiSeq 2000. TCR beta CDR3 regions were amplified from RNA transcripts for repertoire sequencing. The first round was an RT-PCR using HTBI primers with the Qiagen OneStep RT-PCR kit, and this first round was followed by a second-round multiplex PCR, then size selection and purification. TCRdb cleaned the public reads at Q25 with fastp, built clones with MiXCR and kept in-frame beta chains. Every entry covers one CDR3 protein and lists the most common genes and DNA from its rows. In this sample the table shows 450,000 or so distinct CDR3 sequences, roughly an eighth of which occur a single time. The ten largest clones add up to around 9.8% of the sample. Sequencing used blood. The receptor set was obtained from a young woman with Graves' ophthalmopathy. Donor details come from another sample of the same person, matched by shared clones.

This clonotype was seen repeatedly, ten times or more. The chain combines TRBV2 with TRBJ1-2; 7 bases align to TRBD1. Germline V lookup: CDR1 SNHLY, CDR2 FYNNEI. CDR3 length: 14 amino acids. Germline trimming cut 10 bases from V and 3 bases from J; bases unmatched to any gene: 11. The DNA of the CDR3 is TGTGCCACCGGGACAGAGCCCTCTTACTATGGCTACACCTTC. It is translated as CATGTEPSYYGYTF. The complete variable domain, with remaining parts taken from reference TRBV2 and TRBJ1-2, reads EPEVTQTPSHQVTQMGQEVILRCVPISNHLYFYWYRQILGQKVEFLVSFYNNEISEKSEIFDDQFSVERPDGSNFTLKIRSTKLEDSAMYFCATGTEPSYYGYTFGSGTRLTVV.

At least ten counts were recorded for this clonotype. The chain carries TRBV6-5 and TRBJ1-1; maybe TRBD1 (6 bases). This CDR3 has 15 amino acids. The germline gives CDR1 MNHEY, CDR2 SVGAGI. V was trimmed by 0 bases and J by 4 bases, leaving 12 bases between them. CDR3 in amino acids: CASSYSAGGITEAFF. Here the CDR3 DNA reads TGTGCCAGCAGTTACTCGGCGGGGGGCATCACTGAAGCTTTCTTT.

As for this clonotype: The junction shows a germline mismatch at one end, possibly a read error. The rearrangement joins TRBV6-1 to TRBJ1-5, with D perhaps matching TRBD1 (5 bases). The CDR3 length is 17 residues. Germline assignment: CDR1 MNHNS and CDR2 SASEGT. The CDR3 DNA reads TGTGCCAGCAGCGAAGGGGCAGGGCGTTCCGATAATCAGCCCCAGCATTTT. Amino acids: CASSEGAGRSDNQPQHF.

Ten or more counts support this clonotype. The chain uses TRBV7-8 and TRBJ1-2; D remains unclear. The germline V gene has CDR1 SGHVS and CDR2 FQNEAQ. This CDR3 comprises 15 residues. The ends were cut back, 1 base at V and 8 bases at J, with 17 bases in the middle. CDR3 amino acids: CASSLVRAHTGGYTF. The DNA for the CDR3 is TGTGCCAGCAGCTTAGTGCGGGCCCATACTGGCGGCTACACCTTC.

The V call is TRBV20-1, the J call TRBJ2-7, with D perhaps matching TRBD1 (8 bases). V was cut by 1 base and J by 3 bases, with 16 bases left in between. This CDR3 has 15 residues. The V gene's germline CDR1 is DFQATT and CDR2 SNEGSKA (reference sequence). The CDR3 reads CSARGGGTGGYEQYF. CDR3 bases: TGCAGTGCTAGAGGGGGGGGGACAGGTGGCTACGAGCAGTACTTC.

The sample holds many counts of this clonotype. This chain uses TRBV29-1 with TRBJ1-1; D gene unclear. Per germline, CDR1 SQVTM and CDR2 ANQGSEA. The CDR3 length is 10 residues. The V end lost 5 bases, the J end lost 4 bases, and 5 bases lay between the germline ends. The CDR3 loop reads CSVFGTEAFF. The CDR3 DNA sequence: TGCAGCGTTTTCGGCACTGAAGCTTTCTTT.

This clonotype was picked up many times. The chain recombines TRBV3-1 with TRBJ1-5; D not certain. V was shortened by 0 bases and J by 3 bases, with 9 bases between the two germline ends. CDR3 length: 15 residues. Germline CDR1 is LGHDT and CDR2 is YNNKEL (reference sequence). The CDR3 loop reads CASSQDGQTNQPQHF. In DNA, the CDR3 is TGTGCCAGCAGCCAAGATGGCCAGACCAATCAGCCCCAGCATTTT.

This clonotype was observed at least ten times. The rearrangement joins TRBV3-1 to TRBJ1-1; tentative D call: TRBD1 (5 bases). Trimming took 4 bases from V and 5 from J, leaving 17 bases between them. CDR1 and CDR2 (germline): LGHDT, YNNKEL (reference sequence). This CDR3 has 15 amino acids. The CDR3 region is CASSLPVGEGTEAFF. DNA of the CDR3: TGTGCCAGCAGCCTCCCGGTGGGGGAAGGGACTGAAGCTTTCTTT.